The entry below describes one T cell receptor beta chain. Its antigen is unknown. Treatment denoted: 15 to 20 received Ad26.COV2.S at low or high dose, single or two shots; 5 received placebo; per-sample allocation not given. Sampling was performed 63 days after the first vaccine or placebo injection. The record originates from a study of Ad26.COV2.S vaccination and SARS-CoV-2 variants. The repertoire was sequenced with immunoSEQ multiplex PCR; TCRdb's copy has only in-frame clones and lacks some. The data hold 300,000 to 400,000 clones, with 85% to 90% observed a single time. The trim removed 5 bases at V and 3 bases at J, leaving 5 bases unmatched. The CDR3 is made up of 14 amino acids. The germline V gene encodes CDR1 LGHNA and CDR2 YSLEER. Study observations and caveats: Placebo recipients trailed vaccine recipients in spike-specific TCR breadth.

The V and J genes are TRBV4-3 and TRBJ1-2; 8 positions match TRBD1. The material sequenced was peripheral blood, taken in a trial of Ad26.COV2.S vaccine versus placebo. This TCR came from a person aged 18-60 years who received the Ad26.COV2.S COVID-19 vaccine or a placebo. Here the CDR3 DNA reads TGCGCCAGCAGCTCCTGGACAGGGTACTATGGCTACACCTTC. Amino acid sequence: CASSSWTGYYGYTF.